The clone carrying this TCR beta chain has a handful of counts. Germline CDR1 reads SGHTA; CDR2 reads FQGTGA. The CDR3 has 16 amino acids. Between the trimmed V and J ends, which lost 0 bases and 8 bases, there was a span of 16 bases. These data originate in a study of blood T cells in healthy people across ages. Study in general: Using template switching, researchers captured about one barcoded beta molecule for each two T cells.

With a J-beta primer mix and a sample-barcoded 5' primer, a second PCR ran roughly 6 to 12 cycles. TCRdb itself ran the 5' RACE reads through MiXCR, one entry per CDR3 protein. The sample includes 1.5 million to 2 million distinct CDR3 sequences, roughly 28% of them seen just once. This receptor was obtained from a woman under 40 in good health. The sequenced sample consisted of blood. The genes are TRBV7-3 and TRBJ1-4; the D gene is possibly TRBD1 (5 bases). The CDR3: CASSLTGSQGPEKLFF. The CDR3 DNA sequence: TGTGCCAGCAGCTTAACAGGGTCGCAGGGCCCCGAAAAACTGTTTTTT.